A selection of T cell receptor beta chains follows, all from one sample in a study of OX40 agonist ivuxolimab in advanced cancers. Measured with immunoSEQ multiplex PCR; TCRdb has only the in-frame clones, and not every one. The profile covers more than 60,000 clones, with roughly 84% appearing a single time and 0.2% to 0.3% taken by the ten largest. The sample in question was CD4+ or CD8+ T cells sorted from blood, obtained in a trial of the OX40 agonist ivuxolimab. The source is an adult with an advanced solid tumor such as melanoma, head and neck, liver or kidney cancer. The CDR3 runs from the conserved cysteine through the conserved F or W. A D gene is named only where the DNA matches it firmly. Clone size, where shown, is once, few, many, or a class for clones that have expanded.

d_gene	v_gene	abundance	j_gene	CDR3aa	CDR3nt
.	TRBV5-1	.	TRBJ2-3	CASSAYTDTQYF	TGCGCCAGCAGCGCGTACACAGATACGCAGTATTTT
.	TRBV18	.	TRBJ2-5	CASSPLPQETQYF	TGTGCCAGCTCACCACTCCCCCAAGAGACCCAGTACTTC
.	TRBV2	once	TRBJ1-1	CASSPRPLDEAFF	TGTGCCAGCAGCCCGAGACCCTTGGACGAAGCTTTCTTT
TRBD1	TRBV6-5	.	TRBJ2-3	CASSLQGASTDTQYF	TGTGCCAGCAGTCTCCAGGGGGCGTCGACAGATACGCAGTATTTT
TRBD1	TRBV18	.	TRBJ1-4	CASSPLRKTGATNEKLFF	TGTGCCAGCTCACCATTACGAAAGACAGGGGCAACTAATGAAAAACTGTTTTTT
.	TRBV7-2	once	TRBJ1-1	CASSPQGNTEAFF	TGTGCCAGCAGCCCCCAGGGGAACACTGAAGCTTTCTTT
.	TRBV6-1	.	TRBJ2-7	CASRGPYEQYF	TGTGCCAGCAGAGGCCCCTACGAGCAGTACTTC
TRBD1	TRBV6-6	.	TRBJ2-7	CASSNGQGLGYEQYF	TGTGCCAGCAGTAACGGACAGGGATTGGGGTACGAGCAGTACTTC
.	TRBV16	.	TRBJ2-7	CASSQSWQGSEQYF	TGTGCCAGCAGCCAATCGTGGCAGGGTAGTGAGCAGTACTTC
TRBD2	TRBV10-1	few	TRBJ2-7	CASSGGTSGNHEQYF	TGCGCCAGCAGTGGCGGGACTAGCGGGAACCACGAGCAGTACTTC
.	TRBV7-9	.	TRBJ2-5	CASSLRLVEETQYF	TGTGCCAGCAGCTTAAGACTAGTTGAGGAGACCCAGTACTTC
.	TRBV15	.	TRBJ2-5	CATSANRVLATQYF	TGTGCCACCAGCGCAAACCGGGTGCTCGCGACCCAGTACTTC
.	TRBV27	.	TRBJ2-1	CASSHLSSKGDNEQFF	TGTGCCAGCAGTCATTTATCTAGTAAAGGGGACAATGAGCAGTTCTTC
TRBD2	TRBV19	.	TRBJ2-7	CAHRTSGRYEQYF	TGTGCCCACCGGACTAGCGGGAGATACGAGCAGTACTTC
.	TRBV27	.	TRBJ2-3	CASRRASHTDTQYF	TGTGCCAGCAGAAGAGCGAGCCACACAGATACGCAGTATTTT
.	TRBV10-3	.	TRBJ2-1	CAISVSYKDEQFF	TGTGCCATCAGTGTCAGTTACAAGGATGAGCAGTTCTTC
.	TRBV7-9	.	TRBJ2-2	CASSLPGRASNTGELFF	TGTGCCAGCAGCTTACCAGGAAGGGCGTCGAACACCGGGGAGCTGTTTTTT
TRBD1	TRBV6-1	.	TRBJ2-7	CASSAPGTGFYEQYF	TGTGCCAGCAGCGCTCCCGGGACAGGGTTCTACGAGCAGTACTTC
TRBD1	TRBV4-2	once	TRBJ1-5	CASSQGWDRFNQPQHF	TGTGCCAGCAGCCAAGGCTGGGACAGATTCAATCAGCCCCAGCATTTT
TRBD2	TRBV7-1	.	TRBJ2-7	CASSSSGGYEQYF	TGTGCCAGCAGCTCAAGCGGGGGATACGAGCAGTACTTC
TRBD2	TRBV18	.	TRBJ2-3	CASSPLASGNTDTQYF	TGTGCCAGCTCACCACTTGCTAGCGGAAACACAGATACGCAGTATTTT
TRBD1	TRBV2	once	TRBJ2-7	CASTWGGDRGVEQYF	TGTGCCAGCACCTGGGGAGGGGACAGGGGTGTCGAGCAGTACTTC